Listed below are T cell receptor beta chains from one sample, sequenced in a study of blood T cell repertoires in COVID-19. The protocol was immunoSEQ multiplex PCR, while the TCRdb copy is restricted to in-frame clones and leaves out a portion. The table shows about 330,000 clones, with 83% occurring only once. Sample: peripheral blood. These receptors were taken from a woman aged 45-65 years with acute or convalescent COVID-19. Both conserved end residues are part of each CDR3. The D gene is left open where the match is weak.

V,J,D,CDR3,DNA
TRBV5-1,TRBJ1-5,TRBD1,CASSLGAGGDQPQHF,TGCGCCAGCAGCTTGGGCGCAGGGGGCGATCAGCCCCAGCATTTT
TRBV29-1,TRBJ2-7,TRBD2,CSVGLADEQYF,TGCAGCGTTGGACTAGCGGACGAGCAGTACTTC
TRBV7-2,TRBJ1-4,TRBD1,CASSSDKRTGEKLFF,TGTGCCAGCAGCTCAGATAAGAGGACAGGAGAAAAACTGTTTTTT
TRBV5-8,TRBJ2-2,NA,CASSLSGGTPSNTGELFF,TGTGCCAGCAGCCTCTCTGGGGGGACCCCCTCGAACACCGGGGAGCTGTTTTTT
TRBV7-9,TRBJ1-2,NA,CASSRGTAGGYTF,TGTGCCAGCAGCCGCGGGACCGCGGGCGGCTACACCTTC
TRBV27,TRBJ1-2,NA,CASSLSLTVGYTF,TGTGCCAGCAGTTTATCACTTACAGTAGGCTACACCTTC
TRBV6-5,TRBJ1-2,NA,CASSSRTTGAGYTF,TGTGCCAGCAGTTCCAGAACGACAGGTGCTGGCTACACCTTC
TRBV3-1/TRBV3-2,TRBJ2-5,TRBD2,CASSPGGTSGGPQETQYF,TGTGCCAGCAGCCCGGGAGGGACTAGCGGGGGTCCTCAAGAGACCCAGTACTTC
TRBV27,TRBJ1-6,TRBD1,CASSPRWDRDSPLHF,TGTGCCAGCAGTCCCCGATGGGACAGGGATTCACCCCTCCACTTT
TRBV3-1/TRBV3-2,TRBJ2-4,TRBD1,CASSHRTGGYVKNIQYF,TGTGCCAGCAGCCACCGTACAGGGGGCTACGTCAAAAACATTCAGTACTTC
TRBV27,TRBJ1-2,NA,CASSFSPGGNSNYGYTF,TGTGCCAGCAGTTTTTCCCCGGGGGGGAACTCTAACTATGGCTACACCTTC
TRBV21-1,TRBJ1-2,NA,CASSKYRTGIHSRPYTF,TGTGCCAGCAGCAAATATAGGACAGGGATTCATTCGCGGCCCTACACCTTC
TRBV6-1,TRBJ1-5,NA,CASSEARQDRPQHF,TGTGCCAGCAGTGAAGCGCGACAGGATCGGCCCCAGCATTTT
TRBV18,TRBJ1-3,NA,CASSPRGTYSGNTIYF,TGTGCCAGCTCACCCCGAGGGACATACTCTGGAAACACCATATATTTT